Below, one T cell receptor (beta chain) is given with its context. Its antigen remains unknown. CDR1 is MDHEN and CDR2 is SYDVKM in the germline V gene. The ends were cut back, 4 bases at V and 2 bases at J, with 15 bases in the middle. The CDR3 is made up of 15 amino acids. This sample was included in a study of blood T cells in healthy people across ages. Findings of the study overall: The percentage of naive T cells correlated strongly with TCR beta diversity.

Alongside a J-beta primer mix, a sample-barcoded 5' primer served in a second PCR lasting about 6 to 12 cycles. Every molecule of cDNA carried a tag from a template-switch adaptor with 12 random nucleotides. One entry per CDR3 protein, called by TCRdb with MiXCR from the 5' RACE reads. The data contain approximately 780,000 distinct CDR3 sequences, around 24% of them singletons. This sample was also put to use in a study of T cells of mothers and their children. From that second work: RNA that had been extracted went wholly into cDNA synthesis, at roughly 1.5 ug per 15 ul.

What was sequenced was blood. The rearrangement joins TRBV28 to TRBJ2-7; the D gene is possibly TRBD2 (7 bases). This clonotype was obtained from a boy between 10 and 17 years old in good health. CDR3 in DNA: TGTGCCAGCAGTTCCCCCGGGGGGCCGACCTACGAGCAGTACTTC. The encoded protein is CASSSPGGPTYEQYF. Full variable domain (remainder filled in from reference TRBV28 and TRBJ2-7): DVKVTQSSRYLVKRTGEKVFLECVQDMDHENMFWYRQDPGLGLRLIYFSYDVKMKEKGDIPEGYSVSREKKERFSLILESASTNQTSMYLCASSSPGGPTYEQYFGPGTRLTVT.